Shown below are 5 T cell receptor beta chains from a single sample sequenced in a study of cytomegalovirus exposure and HLA in healthy donors. The PCR ran on 60 Vbeta and 13 Jbeta primers. Clones were read by immunoSEQ multiplex PCR, and TCRdb kept only the in-frame ones, dropping some. The sample holds 150,000 to 200,000 clones; about 81% are singletons and the top ten take about 1.9%. The specimen sequenced was PBMCs. The receptors come from a woman aged 18-35 years in good health and CMV-seronegative.

This rearrangement joins TRBV6-1 to TRBJ2-7; D may be TRBD1 (5 bases). The germline V gene encodes CDR1 MNHNS and CDR2 SASEGT. V was cut by 5 bases and J by 7 bases, with 9 bases left in between. This CDR3 is 11 amino acids long. The DNA for the CDR3 is TGTGCCAGCAGTCAGGGTGAAGAGCAGTACTTC. Translating gives CASSQGEEQYF.

This clone was picked up one time. V is TRBV25-1 and J is TRBJ1-3; a possible D gene is TRBD1 (5 bases). CDR1 is MGHDK and CDR2 is SYGVNS in the germline V gene. The V end was cut by 9 bases, the J end by 4 bases, with 13 bases between. The CDR3 is 13 amino acids. CDR3 amino acids: CASLGLFGNTIYF. As DNA, the CDR3 is TGTGCCAGTCTGGGGCTGTTCGGAAACACCATATATTTT.

The V and J genes are TRBV9 and TRBJ2-1; the match to TRBD1 covers 11 bases. V lost 0 bases, J lost 8 bases, and 7 bases stayed unmatched. The CDR3 is made up of 16 amino acids. Germline values: CDR1 SGDLS, CDR2 YYNGEE. The CDR3 region is CASSVDWTGGRYEQFF. The DNA for the CDR3 is TGTGCCAGCAGCGTAGACTGGACAGGGGGCAGATATGAGCAGTTCTTC.

V gene TRBV30 combines with J gene TRBJ2-7, with D tentatively TRBD1 (6 bases). Germline V gene sequence: CDR1 GTSNPN, CDR2 SVGIG (reference sequence). Trimming shortened V by 5 bases and J by 0 bases, and 8 bases separated the two germline ends. CDR3 length equals 12 residues. As DNA, the CDR3 is TGTGCCTGGTCAGGGGTCTCCTACGAGCAGTACTTC. Amino acids: CAWSGVSYEQYF.

The genes are TRBV19 and TRBJ1-5; D remains ambiguous. Trimming left V 3 bases short and J 1 base short, with 16 bases between. Germline lookup yields CDR1 LNHDA and CDR2 SQIVND (reference sequence). The CDR3 sequence is 17 residues long. The CDR3 nucleotides are TGTGCCAGTAGTATTCTCCAGGCCGATGGGAGCAATCAGCCCCAGCATTTT. Its protein is CASSILQADGSNQPQHF.